The rows below give T cell receptor beta chains drawn from one sample of a study of T cells after yellow fever vaccination. TCRdb re-called the 5' RACE reads with MiXCR, one entry per CDR3 protein. This sample has around 50,000 distinct CDR3 sequences, with 6% to 8% found just once. Sequenced material: CD8+ T cells sorted from PBMCs, taken roughly 15 days after the first yellow fever vaccination. These TCRs come from a young man who received the YFV17D yellow fever vaccine. Both conserved end residues are part of each CDR3. D genes are given only for firm matches. Clone sizes are shown as once, few, many, or a class for an expanded clone.

J: TRBJ2-7
V: TRBV20-1
size: many
D: TRBD2
DNA: TGCAGTGCTAGAGGAAGAACGGGACTAGCGATCGAGCAGTACTTC
CDR3: CSARGRTGLAIEQYF

J: TRBJ2-3
V: TRBV9
size: many
D: -
DNA: TGTGCCAGCAGCGGGGCCAGGGCTAGCACAGATACGCAGTATTTT
CDR3: CASSGARASTDTQYF

J: TRBJ1-2
V: TRBV7-9
size: few
D: TRBD1
DNA: TGTGCCAGCAGCTTAGGGACAGGACCTAACTATGGCTACACCTTC
CDR3: CASSLGTGPNYGYTF

J: TRBJ2-7
V: TRBV12-3/TRBV12-4
size: many
D: -
DNA: TGTGCCAGCAGTTTTGCGGTGACCTACGAGCAGTACTTC
CDR3: CASSFAVTYEQYF

J: TRBJ2-1
V: TRBV7-3
size: many
D: -
DNA: TGTGCCAGCAGCTTCGGGAGTACAGACAATGAGCAGTTCTTC
CDR3: CASSFGSTDNEQFF

J: TRBJ2-1
V: TRBV4-1
size: many
D: -
DNA: TGCGCCAGCAGCCTTCAGGGGTACCCAGATTACAATGAGCAGTTCTTC
CDR3: CASSLQGYPDYNEQFF

J: TRBJ2-5
V: TRBV27
size: many
D: -
DNA: TGTGCCAGCAGTCCGTACGGGGGCGGGTACCAAGAGACCCAGTACTTC
CDR3: CASSPYGGGYQETQYF

J: TRBJ2-5
V: TRBV15
size: many
D: -
DNA: TGTGCCACCAGCAGAGAAGTAGGCCCCTGGGGGGAGACCCAGTACTTC
CDR3: CATSREVGPWGETQYF

J: TRBJ2-1
V: TRBV10-3
size: many
D: -
DNA: TGTGCCATCACGAGCGGTACATACAATGAGCAGTTCTTC
CDR3: CAITSGTYNEQFF

J: TRBJ2-7
V: TRBV12-5
size: many
D: -
DNA: TGTGCTAGTGGTTTGTCTGACTCCTACGAGCAGTACTTC
CDR3: CASGLSDSYEQYF

J: TRBJ1-5
V: TRBV7-9
size: many
D: -
DNA: TGTGCCAGCAGCTTAGCGGGCAGGGAGGGCAATCAGCCCCAGCATTTT
CDR3: CASSLAGREGNQPQHF

J: TRBJ1-1
V: TRBV12-5
size: many
D: -
DNA: TGTGCTAGTGGTTTGCTGGGGGGGGAGACTGAAGCTTTCTTT
CDR3: CASGLLGGETEAFF